This T cell receptor beta chain was retrieved from a study of blood T cells in healthy people across ages. The CDR3 spans 12 residues. CDR1 is PRHDT and CDR2 is FYEKMQ in the germline V gene (reference sequence). Trimming left V 2 bases short and J 9 bases short, with 8 bases between. Primers used in a second PCR of roughly 7 to 11 cycles were a sample-barcoded 5' primer and a J-beta primer mix. In TCRdb, the 5' RACE reads were re-called with MiXCR into one record per CDR3 protein. This sample has some 1.8 million distinct CDR3 sequences; 35% to 50% occur once, and the top ten carry about 23%. This clonotype was detected a few times.

This sequence originates from a human donor in good health. The sample was blood. This chain joins TRBV13 and TRBJ2-1; D is undetermined. The CDR3, as DNA: TGTGCCAGCAGCTTAACGGATCGTGAGCAGTTCTTC. Translating gives CASSLTDREQFF.